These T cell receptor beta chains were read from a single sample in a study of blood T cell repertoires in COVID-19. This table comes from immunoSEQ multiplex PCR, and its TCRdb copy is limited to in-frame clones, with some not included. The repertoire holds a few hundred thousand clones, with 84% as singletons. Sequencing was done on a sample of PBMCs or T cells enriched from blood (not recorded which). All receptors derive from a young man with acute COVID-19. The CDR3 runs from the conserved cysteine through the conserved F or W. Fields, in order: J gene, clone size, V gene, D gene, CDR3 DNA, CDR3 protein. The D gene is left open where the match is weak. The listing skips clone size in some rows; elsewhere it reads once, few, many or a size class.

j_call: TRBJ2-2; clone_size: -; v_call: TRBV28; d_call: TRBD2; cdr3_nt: TGTGCCAGCAGATCAACACTAGCGGGAGTTGTGGGGGAGCTGTTTTTT; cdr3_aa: CASRSTLAGVVGELFF
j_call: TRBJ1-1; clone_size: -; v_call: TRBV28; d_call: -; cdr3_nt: TGTGCCAGCAGTTTAGGGGAGAGGAACACTGAAGCTTTCTTT; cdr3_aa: CASSLGERNTEAFF
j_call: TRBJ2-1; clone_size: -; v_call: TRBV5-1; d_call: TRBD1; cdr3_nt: TGCGCCAGCAGCTTAAACACAGGGGGCCGGAGCTCCTACAATGAGCAGTTCTTC; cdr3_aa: CASSLNTGGRSSYNEQFF
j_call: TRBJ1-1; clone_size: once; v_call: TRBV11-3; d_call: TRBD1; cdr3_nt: TGTGCCAGCAGCTCCGGGACAGTCGCTGAAGCTTTCTTT; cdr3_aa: CASSSGTVAEAFF
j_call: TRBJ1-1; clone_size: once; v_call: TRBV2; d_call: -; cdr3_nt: TGTGCCAGCAGTCGCCTCTCCGGAGGCACTGAAGCTTTCTTT; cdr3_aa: CASSRLSGGTEAFF
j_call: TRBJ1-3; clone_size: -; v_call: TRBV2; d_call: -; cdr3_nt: TGTGCCAGCGTCCAGGCCCCGGGATATGCGTATTTT; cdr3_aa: CASVQAPGYAYF
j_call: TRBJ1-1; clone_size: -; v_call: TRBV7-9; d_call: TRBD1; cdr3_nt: TGTGCCAGCAGCACCGAGACAGGGGGCAGGATTGAAGCTTTCTTT; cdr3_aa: CASSTETGGRIEAFF
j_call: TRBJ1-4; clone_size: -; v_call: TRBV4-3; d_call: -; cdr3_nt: TGCGCCAGCAGCCAAGATGTTCGTGAAAAACTGTTTTTT; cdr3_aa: CASSQDVREKLFF
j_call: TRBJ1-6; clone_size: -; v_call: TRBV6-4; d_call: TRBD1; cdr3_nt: TGTGCCAGCAGTGGTTCCGGGACAGCCAATTCACCCCTCCACTTT; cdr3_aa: CASSGSGTANSPLHF
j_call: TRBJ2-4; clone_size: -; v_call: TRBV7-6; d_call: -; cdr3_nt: TGTGCCAGCAGCCCCTTCCCCAGTCAGGACATTCAGTACTTC; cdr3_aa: CASSPFPSQDIQYF
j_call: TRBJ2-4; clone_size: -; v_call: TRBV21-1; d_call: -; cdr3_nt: TGTGCCAGCAGTCGAGAGGGGGCGGAGGTAGCCAAAAACATTCAGTACTTC; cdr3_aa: CASSREGAEVAKNIQYF
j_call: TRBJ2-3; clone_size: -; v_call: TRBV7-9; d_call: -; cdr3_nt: TGTGCCACGCGGGTTCTTGGCACAGATACGCAGTATTTT; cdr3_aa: CATRVLGTDTQYF
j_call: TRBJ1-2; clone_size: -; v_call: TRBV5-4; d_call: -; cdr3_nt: TGTGCCAGCAGCGGGACAATTGACTATGGCTACACCTTC; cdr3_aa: CASSGTIDYGYTF
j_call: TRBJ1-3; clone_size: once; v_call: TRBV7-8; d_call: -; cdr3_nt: TGTGCCAGCAGCTTACAGGGCCCGCCTGGAAACACCATATATTTT; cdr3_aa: CASSLQGPPGNTIYF
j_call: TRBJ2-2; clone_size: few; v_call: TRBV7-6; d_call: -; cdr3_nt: TGTGCCAGCAGCCCGTCGGACACCGGGGAGCTGTTTTTT; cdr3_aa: CASSPSDTGELFF
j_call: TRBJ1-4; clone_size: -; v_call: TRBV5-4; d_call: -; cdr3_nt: TGTGCCAGGACCGGGAGTATAGGGCCGACTAATGAAAAACTGTTTTTT; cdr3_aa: CARTGSIGPTNEKLFF
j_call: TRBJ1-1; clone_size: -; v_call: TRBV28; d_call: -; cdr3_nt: TGTGCCAGCTCGCAGGGAGGTGGCACTGAAGCTTTCTTT; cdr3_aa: CASSQGGGTEAFF
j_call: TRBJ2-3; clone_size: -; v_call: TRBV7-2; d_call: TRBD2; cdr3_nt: TGTGCCAGCAGCCCAAGCGGGGGCACAGATACGCAGTATTTT; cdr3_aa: CASSPSGGTDTQYF
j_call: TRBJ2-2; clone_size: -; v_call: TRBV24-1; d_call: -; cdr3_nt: TGTGCCACAAAAAATGGAGTGGGGGAGCTGTTTTTT; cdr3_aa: CATKNGVGELFF
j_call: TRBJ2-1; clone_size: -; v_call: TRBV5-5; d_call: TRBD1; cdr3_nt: TGTGCCAGCAGCACGACAGGGGGCAGTAACAATGAGCAGTTCTTC; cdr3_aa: CASSTTGGSNNEQFF
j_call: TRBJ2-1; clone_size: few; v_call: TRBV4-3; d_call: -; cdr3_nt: TGCGCCAGCAGCCAGGCAGGGCGGTACAATGAGCAGTTCTTC; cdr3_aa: CASSQAGRYNEQFF
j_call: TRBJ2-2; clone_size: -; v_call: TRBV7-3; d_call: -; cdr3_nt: TGTGCCAGCAGCCCAAACGGGGAGGCGAACACCGGGGAGCTGTTTTTT; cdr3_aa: CASSPNGEANTGELFF
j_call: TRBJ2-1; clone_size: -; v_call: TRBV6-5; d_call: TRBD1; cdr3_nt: TGTGCCAGCGGTCGAAGGGGACAGGGACACAATGAGCAGTTCTTC; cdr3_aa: CASGRRGQGHNEQFF
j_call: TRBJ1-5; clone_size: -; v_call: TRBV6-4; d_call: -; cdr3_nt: TGTGCCAGCAGTGACCCGCCCAAAGCGGGGGATCGGAGCAATCAGCCCCAGCATTTT; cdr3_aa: CASSDPPKAGDRSNQPQHF
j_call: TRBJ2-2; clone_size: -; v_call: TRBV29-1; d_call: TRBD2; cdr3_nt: TGCAGCGTAGCCCTAGCGGGAGTTGTCGGGGAGCTGTTTTTT; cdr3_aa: CSVALAGVVGELFF
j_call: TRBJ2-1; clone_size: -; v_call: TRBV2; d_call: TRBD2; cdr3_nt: TGTGCCAGCAGTGTAAGCGGGGGTAACGATGAGCAGTTCTTC; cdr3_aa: CASSVSGGNDEQFF
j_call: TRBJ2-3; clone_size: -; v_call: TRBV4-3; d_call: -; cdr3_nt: TGCGCCAGCAGCCAAGGAGAGGGGGTCACAGATACGCAGTATTTT; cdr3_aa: CASSQGEGVTDTQYF
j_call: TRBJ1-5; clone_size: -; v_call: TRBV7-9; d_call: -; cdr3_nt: TGTGCCAGCAGCAAAGGGGTGCTTGGGAGGCAATATCAGCCCCAGCATTTT; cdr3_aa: CASSKGVLGRQYQPQHF
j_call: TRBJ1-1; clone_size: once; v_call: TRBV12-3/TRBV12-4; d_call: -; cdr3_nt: TGTGCCAGCAGTTTAGGGCGGAGCACTGAAGCTTTCTTT; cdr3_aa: CASSLGRSTEAFF
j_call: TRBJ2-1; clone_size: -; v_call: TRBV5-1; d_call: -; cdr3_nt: TGCGCCAGCAGCCAGGACTCCGACTCCTACAATGAGCAGTTCTTC; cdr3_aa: CASSQDSDSYNEQFF
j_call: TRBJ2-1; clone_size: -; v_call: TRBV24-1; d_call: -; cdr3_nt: TGTGCCACCGCGCAGGGGGGAGCGGAGGGCAATGAGCAGTTCTTC; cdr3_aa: CATAQGGAEGNEQFF
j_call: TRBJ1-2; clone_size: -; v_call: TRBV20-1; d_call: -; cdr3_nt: TGCAGTGCTAGAAGGGGTGGTGGCTACACCTTC; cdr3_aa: CSARRGGGYTF
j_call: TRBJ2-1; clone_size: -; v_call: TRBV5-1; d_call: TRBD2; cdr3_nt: TGTGCCAGCAGCTTGGGGGTACTAGCGGGAATTTACAATGAGCAGTTCTTC; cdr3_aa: CASSLGVLAGIYNEQFF
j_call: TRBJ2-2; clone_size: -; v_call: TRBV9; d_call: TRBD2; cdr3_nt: TGTGCCAGCAGGGGACTAGCGGAGAACACCGGGGAGCTGTTTTTT; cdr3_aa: CASRGLAENTGELFF
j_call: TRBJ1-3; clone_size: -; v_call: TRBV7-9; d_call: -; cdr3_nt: TGTGCCAGCAGCAGGACAGATCGCGACTCTGGAAACACCATATATTTT; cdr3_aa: CASSRTDRDSGNTIYF
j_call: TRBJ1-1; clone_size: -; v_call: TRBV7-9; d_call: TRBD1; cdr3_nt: TGTGCCAGCAGCTTAGTCGGGACAGAAAACACTGAAGCTTTCTTT; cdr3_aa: CASSLVGTENTEAFF
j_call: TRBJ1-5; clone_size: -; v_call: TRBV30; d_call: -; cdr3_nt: TGTGCCTGGACACCTGGGACATCTAGCAATCAGCCCCAGCATTTT; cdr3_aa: CAWTPGTSSNQPQHF
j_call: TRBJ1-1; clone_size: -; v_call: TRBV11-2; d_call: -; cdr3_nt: TGTGCCAGCAGCTTGGGGACATTAGAAGCTTTCTTT; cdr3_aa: CASSLGTLEAFF
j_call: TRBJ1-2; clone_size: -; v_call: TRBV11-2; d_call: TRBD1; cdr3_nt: TGTGCCAGCAGCTTAGAAGGCAGGGGGCCGGCCTATGGCTACACCTTC; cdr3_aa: CASSLEGRGPAYGYTF
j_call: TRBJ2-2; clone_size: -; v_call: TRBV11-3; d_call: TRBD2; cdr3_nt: TGTGCCAGCAGCTTTACTAGCGCGAACACCGGGGAGCTGTTTTTT; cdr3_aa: CASSFTSANTGELFF
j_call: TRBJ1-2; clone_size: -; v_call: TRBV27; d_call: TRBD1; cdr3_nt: TGTGCCAGCAGTCCGGGGACAGGGTACGGCTACACCTTC; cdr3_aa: CASSPGTGYGYTF
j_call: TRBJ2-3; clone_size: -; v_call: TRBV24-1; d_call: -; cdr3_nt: TGTGCCACCAGTGATTTCGGAGTGGGGGCCGATACGCAGTATTTT; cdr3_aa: CATSDFGVGADTQYF
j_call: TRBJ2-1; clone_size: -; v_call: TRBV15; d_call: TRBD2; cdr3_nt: TGTGCCACCGAGGGAGCGGGAGAATCGGATGAGCAGTTCTTC; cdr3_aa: CATEGAGESDEQFF
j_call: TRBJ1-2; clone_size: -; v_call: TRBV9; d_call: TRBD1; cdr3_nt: TGTGCCAGCAGCAGAAGAAAGCAGGGGGCTAGCTATGGCTACACCTTC; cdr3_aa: CASSRRKQGASYGYTF
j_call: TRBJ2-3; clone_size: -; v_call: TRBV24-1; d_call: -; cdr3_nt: TGTGCCACCAGTGACCGCGGGACGGCATTTACGGATACGCAGTATTTT; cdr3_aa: CATSDRGTAFTDTQYF
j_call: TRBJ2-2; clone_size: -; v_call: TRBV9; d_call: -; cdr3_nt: TGTGCCAGCAGCGGGACTCCGAACACCGGGGAGCTGTTTTTT; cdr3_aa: CASSGTPNTGELFF
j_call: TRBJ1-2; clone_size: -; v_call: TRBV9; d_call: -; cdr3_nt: TGTGCCAGCAGCGCCCCCGCCGGGGGGAATAACTATGGCTACACCTTC; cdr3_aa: CASSAPAGGNNYGYTF
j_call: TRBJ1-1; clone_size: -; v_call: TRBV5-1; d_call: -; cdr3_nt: TGCGCCAGCAGCTTATCAGCAGGGGAGACTGAAGCTTTCTTT; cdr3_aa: CASSLSAGETEAFF
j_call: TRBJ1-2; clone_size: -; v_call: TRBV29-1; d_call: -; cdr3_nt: TGCAGCGTCCATCAGGGTGGCTACACCTTC; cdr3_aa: CSVHQGGYTF
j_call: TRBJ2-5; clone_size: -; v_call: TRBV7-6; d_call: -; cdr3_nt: TGTGCCAGCAGCCGCAATGCGGGGAGGCAAGAGACCCAGTACTTC; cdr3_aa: CASSRNAGRQETQYF
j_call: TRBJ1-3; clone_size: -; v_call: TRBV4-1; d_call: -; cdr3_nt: TGCGCCAGCAGCCAAGATCGAGACACCATATATTTT; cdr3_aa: CASSQDRDTIYF
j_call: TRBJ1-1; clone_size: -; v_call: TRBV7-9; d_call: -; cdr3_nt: TGTGCCAGCAGCGAGAGAGGGAACACTGAAGCTTTCTTT; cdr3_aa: CASSERGNTEAFF
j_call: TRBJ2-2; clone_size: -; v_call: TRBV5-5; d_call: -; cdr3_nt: TGTGCCAGCAGCGTAGTCACCCCGGGGTCGATCAACACCGGGGAGCTGTTTTTT; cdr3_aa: CASSVVTPGSINTGELFF